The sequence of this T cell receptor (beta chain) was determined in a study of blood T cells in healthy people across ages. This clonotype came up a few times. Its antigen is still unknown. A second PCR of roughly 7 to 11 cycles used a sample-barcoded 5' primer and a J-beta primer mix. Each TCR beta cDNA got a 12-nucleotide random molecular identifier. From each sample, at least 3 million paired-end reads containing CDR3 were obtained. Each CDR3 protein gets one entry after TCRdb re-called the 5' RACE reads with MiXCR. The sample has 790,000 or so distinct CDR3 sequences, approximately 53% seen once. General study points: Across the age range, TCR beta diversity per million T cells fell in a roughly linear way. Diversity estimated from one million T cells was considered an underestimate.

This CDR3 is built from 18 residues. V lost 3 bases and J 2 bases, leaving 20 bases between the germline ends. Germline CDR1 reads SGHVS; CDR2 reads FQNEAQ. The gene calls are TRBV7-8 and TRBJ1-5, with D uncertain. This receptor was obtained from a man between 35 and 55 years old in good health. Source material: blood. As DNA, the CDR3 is TGTGCCAGCAGCTTGTTCTCAAGAGGACCCGGCCGCAATCAGCCCCAGCATTTT. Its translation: CASSLFSRGPGRNQPQHF.